This TCR beta chain derives from a study of cytomegalovirus exposure and HLA in healthy donors. Study details: The same platform as the 500 to 700 first-cohort repertoires was used for the 95 to 150 validation repertoires, a later analysis reported.

V lost 0 bases to trimming and J lost 2 bases, with 11 bases between them. Germline-derived CDR1 and CDR2 are GTSNPN and SVGIG (reference sequence). The length of the CDR3 is 15 residues. On this clone: Its antigen remains unidentified. Additional DNA sequences in this sample encode the identical CDR3.

Study observations and caveats: There were a few CMV-associated chains whose specificity for CMV antigens was confirmed in vitro. While the bulk of TCR sequences proved rare, some public TCRs turned up in many donors.

This table comes from immunoSEQ multiplex PCR, and its TCRdb copy is limited to in-frame clones, with some not included. The sample lists about 190,000 clones; roughly 86% were seen once. The V call is TRBV30, the J call TRBJ1-5, with D tentatively TRBD1 (5 bases). This TCR was sampled from a woman between 18 and 29 years old in good health and CMV-seronegative. Sequenced sample: PBMCs. The CDR3 loop reads CAWSVRGGGNQPQHF. In DNA, the CDR3 is TGTGCCTGGAGTGTTCGGGGAGGGGGCAATCAGCCCCAGCATTTT.